These T cell receptor beta chains were read from a single sample in a study of PD-1 blockade in classical Hodgkin lymphoma. Generated by immunoSEQ multiplex PCR, the TCRdb table keeps only in-frame clones and is missing some. The data show about 23,000 clones, roughly 75% seen once. The material sequenced was peripheral blood mononuclear cells (PBMCs), taken before the second cycle of nivolumab. The receptor source for this set is a human donor with classical Hodgkin lymphoma. Both conserved end residues are part of each CDR3. A D gene is named only where the DNA matches it firmly.

TRBJ2-3 TRBV6-6 TRBD2 CASSSFSGRATDTQYF
TRBJ2-1 TRBV6-5 - CASSYSGSYNEQFF
TRBJ2-3 TRBV5-1 - CASSLVGVPTDTQYF
TRBJ2-3 TRBV7-9 - CASSLATSQGEVSTDTQYF
TRBJ2-5 TRBV6-1 TRBD1 CASSEPMGQKETQYF
TRBJ2-7 TRBV11-2 TRBD2 CASSTRFGREVSYEQYF
TRBJ1-1 TRBV28 - CASGLPKTEAFF
TRBJ1-3 TRBV19 - CASSVTAGNTIYF
TRBJ1-1 TRBV14 - CASSQSRTGEAFF
TRBJ1-2 TRBV28 - CASSLVVRGRSTF
TRBJ1-4 TRBV18 - CASSPDLDEKLFF
TRBJ2-3 TRBV5-8 - CASGQRMEFGTQYF
TRBJ1-3 TRBV6-6 - CASSYKVSVRLNTIYF
TRBJ1-2 TRBV6-1 TRBD1 CASNARGLRGYTF
TRBJ2-3 TRBV6-5 - CASSYTQGYTQYF
TRBJ2-6 TRBV19 - CATHGAGKSSGANVLTF
TRBJ1-2 TRBV6-6 - CASSLQGSSNYGYTF
TRBJ2-2 TRBV5-1 - CASSLLTGYTGELFF
TRBJ1-2 TRBV6-1 TRBD1 CASSPTGQHGYTF
TRBJ2-3 TRBV28 - CASNPQGLRGDTQYF
TRBJ2-5 TRBV5-4 TRBD1 CASSLGGLTGTETQYF
TRBJ2-1 TRBV6-5 TRBD1 CASSTPGGLGNEQFF
TRBJ2-2 TRBV6-6 - CASPRGTGELFF
TRBJ1-2 TRBV7-2 - CASSLRGVGGYTF
TRBJ1-1 TRBV7-9 - CASGGEGNTEAFF
TRBJ2-5 TRBV10-2 TRBD2 CASSFEREGPETQYF
TRBJ2-2 TRBV27 TRBD1 CASSARQGISVGELFF
TRBJ2-3 TRBV28 - CASSLRGSGADTQYF
TRBJ1-5 TRBV30 TRBD1 CAWSPPSPGTGNQPQHF
TRBJ1-3 TRBV21-1 - CASSKCLGQGSLPCSGNTIYF
TRBJ2-2 TRBV5-1 TRBD1 CASSTTTGGTGELFF
TRBJ2-7 TRBV27 TRBD2 CASSSLAGIYEQYF